One and the same sample provided the 12 T cell receptor beta chains below, sequenced in a study of T cell repertoires in cytomegalovirus infection. TCRdb ran MiXCR on the reads and lists one entry per CDR3 protein. Altogether some 220,000 distinct CDR3 sequences are present, roughly 12% being singletons, with the ten largest covering 1.5% to 2%. Sequenced sample: PBMCs. The receptors here all came from a human donor in good health (CMV status not recorded). Some clones in this sample may be carry-over from other donors' samples.

This clonotype was counted between two and nine times. The chain recombines TRBV20-1 with TRBJ2-3; TRBD2 matches 8 bases. V lost 5 bases, J lost 4 bases, and 5 bases stayed unmatched. Germline CDR1 DFQATT, CDR2 SNEGSKA (reference sequence). CDR3 length: 13 residues. CDR3 sequence reads: CSAWSGSADTQYF. CDR3 DNA sequence: TGCAGTGCTTGGAGCGGGAGTGCAGATACGCAGTATTTT.

This clonotype turned up a few times. The chain is built from TRBV5-1 and TRBJ1-4; the D is unclear. CDR3 size: 15 residues. Germline values: CDR1 SGHRS, CDR2 YFSETQ. V was cut by 4 bases and J by 3 bases, with 13 bases left in between. DNA for the CDR3: TGCGCCAGCAGCGAACTTCCGGGATCTAATGAAAAACTGTTTTTT. Protein: CASSELPGSNEKLFF.

The sample holds many counts of this clonotype. The rearrangement joins TRBV7-2 to TRBJ2-5; D may be TRBD2 (5 bases). There are 15 residues in the CDR3. V was trimmed by 2 bases and J by 3 bases, leaving 13 bases between them. From germline, CDR1 is SGHTA and CDR2 FQGNSA. DNA for the CDR3: TGTGCCAGCAGCTTAACCGGGAACACGGAAGAGACCCAGTACTTC. Its translation is CASSLTGNTEETQYF.

J is TRBJ2-7 and V is TRBV5-4, with D perhaps TRBD1 or TRBD2 (5 bases each). The ends were cut back, 4 bases at V and 2 bases at J, with 13 bases in the middle. Germline CDR1 is SGHNT and CDR2 is YYREEE (reference sequence). The CDR3 contains 14 residues. The CDR3 protein is CASSPLQGPYEQYF. CDR3 in DNA: TGTGCCAGCAGCCCTTTGCAGGGACCCTACGAGCAGTACTTC.

This clonotype was observed many times. This chain uses TRBV7-9 with TRBJ2-1; a possible D gene is TRBD1 (5 bases). Germline CDR1 and CDR2: SEHNR and FQNEAQ (reference sequence). The CDR3 extends over 15 amino acids. Trimming pared 5 bases from V and 3 bases from J, leaving 14 bases between. The CDR3 sequence: CASSADSGIYNEQFF. DNA for the CDR3: TGTGCCAGCAGCGCCGACAGTGGTATCTACAATGAGCAGTTCTTC.

Comment on this clonotype: One end of the junction does not line up with germline, which may come from a read error. The DNA of the CDR3 is TGCAGTGCTACGGACGGGGCCCGAGAGAAGGTCTTT. Encoded protein: CSATDGAREKVF. This chain joins TRBV20-1 and TRBJ1-1, with D possibly matching TRBD1 (5 bases). The germline V gene has CDR1 DFQATT and CDR2 SNEGSKA (reference sequence). The CDR3 sequence is 12 residues long.

The chain uses TRBV6-1 and TRBJ2-5; tentatively, D is TRBD2 (6 bases). The ends were cut back, 3 bases at V and 3 bases at J, with 11 bases in the middle. Germline CDR1 MNHNS, CDR2 SASEGT. The CDR3 extends over 14 amino acids. The CDR3, as DNA: TGTGCCAGCAGTGACCGACTAGGTAAAGAGACCCAGTACTTC. It yields the protein CASSDRLGKETQYF.

The V gene is TRBV7-9, the J gene TRBJ1-3; TRBD1 might be the D (6 bases). With 6 bases removed from V and 0 bases from J, the gap between germline ends came to 15 bases. The CDR3 covers 16 residues. The germline CDR1 and CDR2 sequences are SEHNR and FQNEAQ (reference sequence). The CDR3 sequence is CASRSPRDNSGNTIYF. The DNA of the CDR3 is TGTGCCAGCAGATCCCCCCGGGACAACTCTGGAAACACCATATATTTT.

This clonotype was observed many times. The chain uses TRBV19 and TRBJ1-2; 9 bases align to TRBD1. The CDR3 is 15 residues long. J was trimmed by 2 bases and V by 3 bases; bases with no gene match: 4. Germline values: CDR1 LNHDA, CDR2 SQIVND (reference sequence). The DNA of the CDR3 is TGTGCCAGTAGTATCGACAGGGGGACGAACTATGGCTACACCTTC. Its protein product is CASSIDRGTNYGYTF.

This clonotype occurred many times. V usage is TRBV6-2 or TRBV6-3 and J usage is TRBJ2-7; 10 bases fit TRBD1. After removal of 6 bases from V and 1 base from J, the junction contained 6 bases not matched to a gene. This CDR3 comprises 15 residues. CDR1 and CDR2 from the germline V gene are MNHEY and SVGEGT. CDR3 nucleotide sequence: TGTGCCAGCAGCACCCCGGGACAGGGGTCCTACGAGCAGTACTTC. Translated: CASSTPGQGSYEQYF.

This clonotype was picked up a small number of times. This sequence joins TRBV3-1 and TRBJ1-1, with TRBD1 matching 8 bases. J was trimmed by 11 bases and V by 7 bases; bases with no gene match: 12. From germline, CDR1 is LGHDT and CDR2 YNNKEL (reference sequence). The CDR3 totals 13 residues. DNA for the CDR3: TGTGCCAGCACCAAGGGCTTGGACAGGGCGGCTTTCTTT. Its protein is CASTKGLDRAAFF. Full variable domain (outside the CDR3, taken from reference TRBV3-1 and TRBJ1-1): DTAVSQTPKYLVTQMGNDKSIKCEQNLGHDTMYWYKQDSKKFLKIMFSYNNKELIINETVPNRFSPKSPDKAHLNLHINSLELGDSAVYFCASTKGLDRAAFFGQGTRLTVV.

This clonotype was seen many times. The chain combines TRBV7-2 with TRBJ2-7; D call uncertain. Trimming shortened V by 1 base and J by 7 bases, and 14 bases separated the two germline ends. Germline lookup yields CDR1 SGHTA and CDR2 FQGNSA. The CDR3 has 14 residues. The DNA for the CDR3 is TGTGCCAGCAGCTTAGAAGGGTTTCTTCGAGAGCAGTACTTC. Its protein is CASSLEGFLREQYF.